This TCR beta chain was obtained from a study of T cell responses to AZD1222 COVID-19 vaccine. Clones were sequenced by immunoSEQ multiplex PCR, and TCRdb holds only the in-frame ones, with some missing. The sample has about 86,000 clones, approximately 86% seen once. Study findings and constraints: The repertoires were collected only after the peak T cell response. Among vaccine-associated CD4 TCRs, coverage spanned spike, with dominance at 160-218 and 743-854. Nearly half of spike-specific TCRs reportedly target unmutated variant regions. Rises in breadth and depth of Spike-specific TCRs came after two AZD1222 doses.

This CDR3 has 14 amino acids. J lost 4 bases, V lost 5 bases, and 7 bases had no gene match. Germline V gene lookup returns CDR1 SGHAT and CDR2 FQNNGV. As for this clone: Its antigen is not known.

V is TRBV11-2 and J is TRBJ2-7, with 8 bases that match TRBD1. The clonotype comes from an adult in good health. Sequencing used peripheral blood, obtained on day 0 of AZD1222 vaccination. As DNA, the CDR3 is TGTGCCAGCAGCCTTCGGGACAGGAGGTACGAGCAGTACTTC. Translation gives CASSLRDRRYEQYF.